Listed below are T cell receptor beta chains from one sample, sequenced in a study of T-cell memory formation after mild COVID-19. TCRdb re-analysed the 5' RACE reads in MiXCR, keeping a single row per CDR3 protein. The sample consists of fewer than 150,000 distinct CDR3 sequences, approximately 6.2% of them appearing once. The sequenced sample consisted of PBMCs or a T cell subset sorted from them (not recorded which). Receptor source: an adult woman who had mild COVID-19 (a few samples of this study predate the infection). Cell type and time point are not known. CDR3s include the opening cysteine and the closing phenylalanine or tryptophan. D genes are given only for firm matches. A clone size is listed for some rows: how often the clone was seen (once, few, many), or a class if it is expanded.

clone_size: many
v_call: TRBV12-3/TRBV12-4
j_call: TRBJ2-1
d_call: .
cdr3_aa: CASRNMDEQFF
cdr3_nt: TGTGCCAGCAGAAACATGGATGAGCAGTTCTTC

clone_size: few
v_call: TRBV2
j_call: TRBJ2-1
d_call: TRBD2
cdr3_aa: CASSAGTRNVEQFF
cdr3_nt: TGTGCCAGCAGTGCCGGGACTAGGAACGTTGAGCAGTTCTTC

clone_size: .
v_call: TRBV6-2/TRBV6-3
j_call: TRBJ2-1
d_call: TRBD1
cdr3_aa: CASSQPEPGQGINEQFF
cdr3_nt: TGTGCCAGCAGCCAACCCGAACCGGGACAGGGAATCAATGAGCAGTTCTTC

clone_size: .
v_call: TRBV7-8
j_call: TRBJ2-2
d_call: TRBD1
cdr3_aa: CASSLSPDRVISGELFF
cdr3_nt: TGTGCCAGCAGCTTAAGTCCGGACAGGGTCATCTCCGGGGAGCTGTTTTTT

clone_size: .
v_call: TRBV7-2
j_call: TRBJ1-3
d_call: .
cdr3_aa: CASSSHVGSGNTIYF
cdr3_nt: TGTGCCAGCAGCTCCCACGTGGGGAGTGGAAACACCATATATTTT

clone_size: few
v_call: TRBV30
j_call: TRBJ2-6
d_call: .
cdr3_aa: CAWSVPERDNLFGANVLTF
cdr3_nt: TGTGCCTGGAGTGTACCAGAGAGGGATAACCTCTTTGGGGCCAACGTCCTGACTTTC

clone_size: many
v_call: TRBV5-1
j_call: TRBJ2-1
d_call: .
cdr3_aa: CASSLNGGYTYNEQFF
cdr3_nt: TGCGCCAGCAGCTTGAACGGGGGTTACACCTACAATGAGCAGTTCTTC

clone_size: many
v_call: TRBV5-1
j_call: TRBJ2-1
d_call: .
cdr3_aa: CASSSGLLSLSSYNEQFF
cdr3_nt: TGCGCCAGCAGCTCGGGACTCCTATCTCTAAGCTCCTACAATGAGCAGTTCTTC

clone_size: many
v_call: TRBV18
j_call: TRBJ2-1
d_call: TRBD1
cdr3_aa: CASSRRTGSVNEQFF
cdr3_nt: TGTGCCAGCTCACGGCGGACAGGGTCAGTCAATGAGCAGTTCTTC

clone_size: many
v_call: TRBV12-3/TRBV12-4
j_call: TRBJ1-5
d_call: .
cdr3_aa: CASSLALGSQPQHF
cdr3_nt: TGTGCCAGCAGTTTGGCCTTGGGGTCTCAGCCCCAGCATTTT

clone_size: many
v_call: TRBV27
j_call: TRBJ2-1
d_call: .
cdr3_aa: CASSLRPGTEQFF
cdr3_nt: TGTGCCAGCAGTCTCCGGCCTGGGACTGAGCAGTTCTTC

clone_size: few
v_call: TRBV27
j_call: TRBJ2-1
d_call: TRBD1
cdr3_aa: CASSLLGTASNEQFF
cdr3_nt: TGTGCCAGCAGTCTCCTAGGGACAGCGAGTAATGAGCAGTTCTTC